These 5 T cell receptor beta chains were all obtained from the same sample, sequenced in a study of control samples from healthy donors and cancer patients. Measured with immunoSEQ multiplex PCR; TCRdb has only the in-frame clones, and not every one. The sample has 85,000 to 90,000 clones; about 89% are singletons. Sequencing was carried out using blood. The receptors originated from a man between 25 and 39 years old in good health.

A single count supports this clone. V and J are TRBV19 and TRBJ1-2, with D perhaps TRBD1 (6 bases). Between the trimmed V and J ends, which lost 1 base and 0 bases, there was a span of 12 bases. The germline gives CDR1 LNHDA, CDR2 SQIVND (reference sequence). The CDR3 spans 16 residues. The CDR3 sequence: CASSIVGGQTNYGYTF. The CDR3 bases are TGTGCCAGTAGTATAGTGGGCGGACAGACTAACTATGGCTACACCTTC.

A few counts support this clone. The chain combines TRBV7-9 with TRBJ2-1; 9 bases are shared with TRBD1. The trim removed 4 bases at V and 8 bases at J, leaving 6 bases unmatched. Germline V CDR1 and CDR2: SEHNR, FQNEAQ (reference sequence). The CDR3 runs 14 residues. CDR3 DNA sequence: TGTGCCAGCAGCTCTCTCCGGGACAGGGATGAGCAGTTCTTC. Translation gives CASSSLRDRDEQFF.

The chain employs TRBV6-5 and TRBJ2-2, with D uncertain. This CDR3 is built from 11 residues. The germline CDR1 and CDR2 sequences are MNHEY and SVGAGI. With 6 bases removed from V and 7 bases from J, the gap between germline ends came to 6 bases. The CDR3 coding sequence is TGTGCCAGCAGATCCGGCGGGGAGCTGTTTTTT. Translating gives CASRSGGELFF.

A few counts support this clone. The rearrangement links TRBV9 to TRBJ2-3; 7 nucleotides line up with TRBD1. The CDR3 contains 15 residues. CDR1 and CDR2 from the germline V gene are SGDLS and YYNGEE. After removal of 5 bases from V and 0 bases from J, the junction contained 6 bases not matched to a gene. Written as DNA, the CDR3 is TGTGCCAGCAGTGTCGAGGGGGCTAGCACAGATACGCAGTATTTT. Amino acid sequence: CASSVEGASTDTQYF.

The chain couples TRBV6-5 to TRBJ1-1; TRBD1 aligns across 7 bases. The germline V gene has CDR1 MNHEY and CDR2 SVGAGI. J gave up 2 bases and V 7 bases, and 7 bases lay outside the gene matches. The CDR3 consists of 14 residues. The CDR3 coding sequence is TGTGCCAGCAATCAACGGACAGGTAACACTGAAGCTTTCTTT. Amino acids: CASNQRTGNTEAFF.